A selection of T cell receptor beta chains follows, all from one sample in a study of cytomegalovirus exposure and HLA in healthy donors. Libraries were prepared by immunoSEQ multiplex PCR; TCRdb keeps only in-frame clonotypes and omits some of them. This table has some 150,000 clones, about three quarters appearing once. Sequences were obtained from PBMCs. Source of these receptors: a female donor in good health and CMV-seropositive. The CDR3 runs from the conserved cysteine through the conserved F or W. Fields, in order: CDR3 protein, V gene, J gene, D gene. D genes are given only for firm matches.

CASSYSPGDETQYF	TRBV6-5	TRBJ2-5	NA
CASSLAPAATEAFF	TRBV11-2	TRBJ1-1	NA
CAISDQGQRTEAFF	TRBV10-3	TRBJ1-1	TRBD1
CASRDRGREGTIYF	TRBV6-6	TRBJ1-3	TRBD1
CASSLEGYEQYF	TRBV28	TRBJ2-7	NA
CASSVAGSTDTQYF	TRBV9	TRBJ2-3	NA
CASSLQNLNTEAFF	TRBV7-9	TRBJ1-1	NA
CASSYSRYQVNYEQYF	TRBV6-6	NA	NA
CASSYGGSVRVLTF	TRBV6-5	TRBJ2-6	NA
CASSLGQGEEKLFF	TRBV5-1	TRBJ1-4	NA
CASSSFVEGGSTDTQYF	TRBV11-2	TRBJ2-3	TRBD2
CASSLGLAKYNEQFF	TRBV7-3	TRBJ2-1	TRBD2
CSVWTGGYYEQYF	TRBV29-1	TRBJ2-7	TRBD1
CASSQLGQVNYGYTF	TRBV4-1	TRBJ1-2	NA
CASSTQRGEQFF	TRBV7-9	TRBJ2-1	TRBD2
CASSLVGAKGYGYTF	TRBV7-9	TRBJ1-2	NA
CASSPGRKKPGYTF	TRBV18	TRBJ1-2	NA
CSSSLGRDEQYF	TRBV7-9	TRBJ2-7	TRBD2
CASSIGTVGNEQFF	TRBV19	TRBJ2-1	TRBD1
CASRKTQTGGNRNEQFF	TRBV25-1	TRBJ2-1	TRBD1
CASSQGTSGSIYNEQFF	TRBV7-7	TRBJ2-1	TRBD2
CASSPGLADADTQYF	TRBV5-4	TRBJ2-3	TRBD2
CSVGDAPYEQYF	TRBV29-1	TRBJ2-7	NA
CASSPTGKYQETQYF	TRBV28	TRBJ2-5	NA
CASSGRLEAPYEQYF	TRBV6-6	TRBJ2-7	NA
CASSPWTGGYVDGYTF	TRBV5-1	TRBJ1-2	TRBD1
CASSHGQVNTGELFF	TRBV6-5	TRBJ2-2	TRBD1
CATNRDRGTYSNQPQHF	TRBV19	TRBJ1-5	TRBD1
CASSELGGRTGELFF	TRBV25-1	TRBJ2-2	TRBD1
CASSMGQKETQYF	TRBV19	TRBJ2-5	NA
CATLNLRGATYEQYF	TRBV6-1	NA	NA
CSSSRSNQPQHF	TRBV7-9	TRBJ1-5	NA
CASSTSQGLVETQYF	TRBV5-1	TRBJ2-5	NA
CASSKAKIYSGRDTQYF	TRBV21-1	TRBJ2-3	NA
CSVDRGLQPQHF	TRBV29-1	TRBJ1-5	TRBD1
CASSQDTGTAYSGNTTYF	TRBV4-1	TRBJ1-3	TRBD1
CSASALGGYEQYF	TRBV29-1	TRBJ2-7	TRBD2
CASSESQSGELFF	TRBV10-1	TRBJ2-2	NA
CASRQGRSGQPQHF	TRBV28	TRBJ1-5	NA
CASSQSGQGVGKSNQPQHF	TRBV4-1	TRBJ1-5	TRBD1
CASRTGTGDTGELFF	TRBV6-5	TRBJ2-2	TRBD1
CASSQGQGVGYTF	TRBV5-1	TRBJ1-2	TRBD1
CASSRSGGANTEAFF	TRBV5-1	TRBJ1-1	NA
CASRDPGSGNTIYF	TRBV6-5	TRBJ1-3	NA
CASSPGTSRSNTGELFF	TRBV4-2	TRBJ2-2	TRBD2
CASSLDRNYEQYF	TRBV7-8	NA	TRBD1
CASSLLPGHLAPAYF	TRBV5-1	TRBJ2-7	NA
CASSQLRNQPQHF	TRBV6-5	TRBJ1-5	NA
CASSSDSQETQYF	TRBV18	TRBJ2-5	NA
CASSFGTIRSSYNEQFF	TRBV7-2	TRBJ2-1	TRBD2
CASSSTYEQYF	TRBV11-2	TRBJ2-7	NA
CASSLGAGGSYEQYF	TRBV7-2	TRBJ2-7	TRBD2
CASSSGTGYEKLFF	TRBV6-5	TRBJ1-4	TRBD1
CSVEHIGQGTFF	TRBV29-1	TRBJ1-1	TRBD1
CSVVVAFYEQYF	TRBV29-1	TRBJ2-7	NA
CASSDSGANEKLFF	TRBV6-1	TRBJ1-4	NA
CASSQQTGNTEAFF	TRBV5-1	TRBJ1-1	NA
CASSLKGEDEQYF	TRBV7-9	TRBJ2-7	NA
CASSVLRGNTEAFF	TRBV6-1	TRBJ1-1	NA